This T cell receptor (beta chain) was sequenced in a study of OX40 agonist ivuxolimab in advanced cancers. Study-wide context: Patients with hepatocellular carcinoma, melanoma, renal cell or head and neck cancer made up the dose-escalation patients.

From germline, CDR1 is SGHAT and CDR2 FQDESV (reference sequence). The V segment lost 10 bases and the J segment 2 bases; nucleotides outside the gene matches: 12. CDR3 length equals 15 residues. The data were produced by immunoSEQ multiplex PCR, yet TCRdb's version contains in-frame clones alone and is incomplete. This sample has around 110,000 clones, with approximately 90% found just once. This rearrangement joins TRBV11-1 to TRBJ2-7; 9 nucleotides agree with TRBD1. This clonotype originated in an adult with an advanced solid tumor such as melanoma, head and neck, liver or kidney cancer. The sequencing here drew on CD4+ or CD8+ T cells sorted from blood, taken in a trial of the OX40 agonist ivuxolimab. In DNA form, the CDR3 reads TGTGCCACGCAGCCGGGACAGGGCAACGCCTACGAGCAGTACTTC. Amino acid sequence: CATQPGQGNAYEQYF.